This T cell receptor (beta chain) was documented in a study of blood T cell repertoires in COVID-19. About the research overall: Researchers got acute and convalescent COVID-19 samples from the United States, Italy and Spain.

The protocol was immunoSEQ multiplex PCR, while the TCRdb copy is restricted to in-frame clones and leaves out a portion. The sample includes fewer than 110,000 clones, around 92% of them seen just once. This clonotype was obtained from a woman between 55 and 75 years old with acute or convalescent COVID-19. The sample comprised peripheral blood.

CDR3 sequence: CASSEPTAPTEAFF. Written as DNA, the CDR3 is TGTGCCAGCAGTGAGCCGACAGCCCCAACTGAAGCTTTCTTT. This chain uses TRBV2 with TRBJ1-1; perhaps TRBD1 as D (5 bases). The CDR3 length is 14 residues. V dropped 3 bases and J dropped 5 bases, with 13 bases sitting between them. Germline CDR1 is SNHLY and CDR2 is FYNNEI.